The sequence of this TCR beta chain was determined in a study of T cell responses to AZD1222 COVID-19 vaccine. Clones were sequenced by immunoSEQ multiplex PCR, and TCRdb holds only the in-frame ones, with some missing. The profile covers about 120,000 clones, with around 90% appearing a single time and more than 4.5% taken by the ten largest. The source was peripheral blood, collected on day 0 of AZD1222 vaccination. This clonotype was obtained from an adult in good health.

CDR3 nucleotide sequence: TGTGCCAGCAGGATAAGTGCGGGGACAGGGGGCGCGAGATCTGAAGCTTTCTTT. Protein: CASRISAGTGGARSEAFF. The chain carries TRBV2 and TRBJ1-1, with 12 bases matching TRBD1. Germline-derived CDR1 and CDR2 are SNHLY and FYNNEI. J lost 6 bases, V lost 6 bases, and 17 bases had no gene match. This CDR3 is built from 18 residues.